The 3 T cell receptor beta chains listed next were all sequenced from one sample in a study of T cell repertoires in cytomegalovirus infection (dated by TCRdb to 2018 to 2020). Sequencing instrument: Illumina HiSeq 1500. TCRdb reran the public reads through fastp at Q25 and MiXCR, keeping productive beta chains. CDR3 protein sequences are deduplicated, and each keeps its most common genes and DNA. Counted in this sample were about 770,000 distinct CDR3 sequences; 25% to 30% of them appeared once. Clones ranked in the top ten supply about 12% of the sample. This sample's treatment or condition label indicates: in vitro stimulation with specific CMV peptide epitopes to enrich CMV-specific T cells. These receptors are not linked to any known antigen. The sequenced sample was cultured CD8+ T cells from PBMCs, obtained from culture after CMV antigen stimulation. These receptors all come from a human donor in good health (CMV status not recorded). Some clones in this sample may be carry-over from other donors' samples.

The rearrangement uses TRBV5-1 and TRBJ1-2; 8 bases are shared with TRBD1. Germline V gene sequence: CDR1 SGHRS, CDR2 YFSETQ. Trimming at V came to 4 bases and at J to 0 bases, leaving 5 bases not matched to a gene. This CDR3 is 15 amino acids long. The chain's CDR3 is CASSTGTGSNYGYTF. CDR3 DNA sequence: TGCGCCAGCAGCACAGGGACAGGATCTAACTATGGCTACACCTTC.

As regards this clonotype: This is likely a read error, given that the CDR3 carries no conserved phenylalanine or tryptophan at its end. This chain links TRBV9 with TRBJ2-5; 7 nucleotides line up with TRBD1. Germline loops: CDR1 SGDLS, CDR2 YYNGEE. The V segment lost 0 bases and the J segment 3 bases; nucleotides outside the gene matches: 5. This CDR3 spans 15 amino acids. The CDR3 DNA reads TGTGCCAGCAGCGTAGCCCGGGACAGAGAAGAGACCCAGTACTAC. Its translation: CASSVARDREETQYY.

This clonotype was found many times. The chain couples TRBV6-1 to TRBJ2-2, with TRBD2 identical over 10 bases. The J segment lost 5 bases and the V segment lost 2 bases, leaving 2 bases of the junction unmatched. CDR1 and CDR2 (germline): MNHNS, SASEGT. The CDR3 loop spans 15 amino acids. The CDR3 spells CASSEILAGTGELFF. CDR3 bases: TGTGCCAGCAGTGAAATACTAGCGGGGACCGGGGAGCTGTTTTTT.